The 28 T cell receptor beta chains listed next were all sequenced from one sample in a study of blood T cell repertoires in COVID-19 (dated by TCRdb to between 2020 and 2021). Library construction relied on the immunoSEQ multiplex PCR assay. In its TCRdb copy, this immuneACCESS table keeps in-frame sequences only and misses some clones. Where compared with another copy, unresolved V genes explain less than half of these, and the others have no known cause. This sample holds fewer than 250,000 clones; 80% to 85% were observed only once. About a fifth of the sample is in the top ten clones. The sequenced sample consisted of peripheral blood. Receptors originate from a human donor in a cohort sampled during active COVID-19.

J is TRBJ2-7 and V is TRBV5-6; D is unresolved. The CDR3 consists of 12 residues. Germline V gene data show CDR1 as SGHDT and CDR2 as YYEEEE. Trimming removed 3 bases from V and 1 base from J, with 5 bases in between. The CDR3 loop reads CASSSSSYEQYF. The CDR3 DNA is TGTGCCAGCAGCTCGAGTTCCTACGAGCAGTACTTC.

This chain links TRBV24-1 with TRBJ1-2; weak D call: TRBD1 (6 bases). CDR1 KGHDR and CDR2 SFDVKD come from the germline V gene. Trimming removed 1 base from V and 5 bases from J, with 22 bases in between. The CDR3 is 18 amino acids. CDR3 region: CATSDFPGAPGPGYGYTF. The CDR3 DNA reads TGTGCCACCAGTGATTTCCCAGGGGCACCGGGCCCGGGGTATGGCTACACCTTC.

This clone was seen a single time. The chain joins TRBV5-1 to TRBJ2-3, with a tentative D call TRBD2 (5 bases). The V end was cut by 7 bases, the J end by 2 bases, with 11 bases between. The germline V gene has CDR1 SGHRS and CDR2 YFSETQ. This CDR3 spans 13 amino acids. The CDR3 is CASGLSTTDTQYF. As DNA, the CDR3 is TGCGCCAGCGGACTTTCCACCACAGATACGCAGTATTTT.

This clone was found once. This chain links TRBV20-1 with TRBJ2-1; tentatively, D is TRBD2 (5 bases). V dropped 5 bases and J dropped 8 bases, with 7 bases sitting between them. The CDR3 has 10 residues. In germline, CDR1 is DFQATT, CDR2 SNEGSKA (reference sequence). The CDR3 loop is CSAERDEQFF. In nucleotides, the CDR3 is TGCAGTGCTGAGAGGGATGAGCAGTTCTTC.

This chain uses TRBV28 with TRBJ1-2; 7 bases align to TRBD1. Germline V lookup: CDR1 MDHEN, CDR2 SYDVKM. Trimming removed 7 bases from V and 2 bases from J; junction bases left unmatched: 10. The CDR3 covers 15 residues. The CDR3, as DNA: TGTGCCAGCATTTACTCCGGCAGGGGGAACTATGGCTACACCTTC. This sequence encodes CASIYSGRGNYGYTF.

In this sample, this clone turned up once. The genes are TRBV6-5 and TRBJ2-2, with D possibly being TRBD1 (7 bases). The CDR3 length is 15 residues. CDR1 is MNHEY and CDR2 is SVGAGI in the germline V gene. V was cut by 6 bases and J by 4 bases, with 15 bases left in between. The CDR3 DNA reads as TGTGCCAGCAGGCGGGGACAGTGGACCACCGGGGAGCTGTTTTTT. Translation gives CASRRGQWTTGELFF.

Here the CDR3 DNA reads TGTGCCAGCAGCTTTTCCTCCGAAGCAAACACCATATATTTT. This encodes CASSFSSEANTIYF. The chain has TRBV11-3 and TRBJ1-3; D is undetermined. CDR1 is SGHNT, CDR2 YENEEA, per germline. The CDR3 consists of 14 residues. V was cut by 3 bases and J by 6 bases, with 12 bases left in between.

The chain couples TRBV28 to TRBJ2-5, with 9 bases matching TRBD1. The V gene end was trimmed by 6 bases and the J gene end by 5 bases; junction bases not matched to a gene: 10. The V gene's germline CDR1 is MDHEN and CDR2 SYDVKM. This CDR3 is 15 amino acids long. Here the CDR3 reads CASRRLQGAGETQYF. The CDR3 DNA reads TGTGCCAGCAGACGTTTACAGGGGGCAGGTGAGACCCAGTACTTC.

The rearrangement links TRBV18 to TRBJ2-7; D not resolved. This CDR3 is built from 14 residues. CDR1 KGHSH and CDR2 LQKENI come from the germline V gene. Trimming stripped 3 bases from V and 3 bases from J, with 12 bases between. As DNA, the CDR3 is TGTGCCAGCTCACCTAACCCAGGCAACTACGAGCAGTACTTC. Protein product: CASSPNPGNYEQYF.

The V call is TRBV11-2, the J call TRBJ2-1; D is possibly TRBD1 (5 bases). Deletions cut 5 bases from V and 6 bases from J, with 23 bases between. The germline CDR1 and CDR2 sequences are SGHAT and FQNNGV. The CDR3 sequence is 17 residues long. Here the CDR3 reads CASSPQLGAPIGNEQFF. The CDR3 DNA reads TGTGCCAGCAGCCCCCAGTTAGGGGCGCCGATCGGCAATGAGCAGTTCTTC.

The chain uses TRBV21-1 and TRBJ2-5; the table's D call TRBD1 went unverified against the DNA. TRBV21-1 is a recognized pseudogene. The CDR3 loop spans 17 amino acids. CDR3 region: CASSKGSGEGESHPQYF. CDR3 DNA sequence: TGTGCCAGCAGCAAAGGGTCGGGTGAGGGGGAGTCCCATCCCCAGTACTTC.

The J gene is TRBJ2-1, the V gene TRBV5-1, with 7 bases lining up with TRBD1. Germline CDR1 reads SGHRS; CDR2 reads YFSETQ. The CDR3 runs to 15 residues. J lost 5 bases, V lost 2 bases, and 7 bases had no gene match. The CDR3 sequence is CASSLTGVPNNEQFF. CDR3 bases: TGCGCCAGCAGCTTAACAGGGGTTCCGAACAATGAGCAGTTCTTC.

The J gene is TRBJ2-5, the V gene TRBV30; 8 bases fit TRBD1. V trimming: 3 bases; J trimming: 3 bases; junction bases outside the gene matches: 9. CDR1 is GTSNPN, CDR2 SVGIG, per germline (reference sequence). The CDR3 length is 15 residues. CDR3 amino acids: CAWRKRDRREETQYF. The CDR3 region has the DNA TGTGCCTGGAGAAAAAGGGACAGGCGGGAAGAGACCCAGTACTTC.

CDR3 nucleotide sequence: TGTGCCATCAATAACTCAGGGGCCTATAATTCACCCCTCCACTTT. It is translated as CAINNSGAYNSPLHF. The genes are TRBV10-3 and TRBJ1-6; D might be TRBD1 (6 bases). Germline V gives CDR1 ENHRY, CDR2 SYGVKD. This CDR3 has 15 amino acids. Trimming took 7 bases from V and 2 from J, leaving 12 bases between them.

The J gene is TRBJ2-1, the V gene TRBV27; no definite D call. The germline V and J ends were trimmed by 2 bases and 6 bases, with 17 bases remaining between them. The germline CDR1 and CDR2 sequences are MNHEY and SMNVEV (reference sequence). The CDR3 runs to 16 residues. In nucleotides, the CDR3 is TGTGCCAGCAGTTTACGTGGGCTCCTCAACGGCAATGAGCAGTTCTTC. As protein: CASSLRGLLNGNEQFF.

With respect to this clone: This specimen includes other DNA sequences encoding the same CDR3. This chain joins TRBV2 and TRBJ1-5; D is ambiguous. The germline V and J ends were trimmed by 4 bases and 4 bases, with 5 bases remaining between them. CDR1 and CDR2 from the germline V gene are SNHLY and FYNNEI. This CDR3 comprises 12 residues. CDR3 sequence: CASSVRNQPQHF. As DNA, the CDR3 is TGTGCCAGCAGTGTGCGAAATCAGCCCCAGCATTTT.

The chain joins TRBV28 to TRBJ2-5; possible D gene TRBD2, 6 bases. CDR1 and CDR2 (germline): MDHEN, SYDVKM. The CDR3 extends over 15 amino acids. The ends were cut back, 4 bases at V and 5 bases at J, with 17 bases in the middle. The CDR3 nucleotides are TGTGCCAGCAGTTCCCCTCCGCGGGGAGGTGAGACCCAGTACTTC. Translating gives CASSSPPRGGETQYF.

This clone was counted once. CDR3 nucleotide sequence: TGTGCCAGCTCACCACCGTACGACAGGATGACTTGGGAGACCCAGTACTTC. It codes for CASSPPYDRMTWETQYF. The V call is TRBV18, the J call TRBJ2-5; possibly TRBD1 for D (6 bases). The CDR3 sequence is 17 residues long. Germline CDR1 reads KGHSH; CDR2 reads LQKENI. Trimming took off 0 bases at V and 5 bases at J, with 19 bases between the two ends.

The V gene is TRBV28, the J gene TRBJ1-1; TRBD1 is a possible D gene (5 bases). In germline, CDR1 is MDHEN, CDR2 SYDVKM. Trimming left V 3 bases short and J 9 bases short, with 8 bases between. The CDR3 is 11 amino acids. Here the CDR3 DNA reads TGTGCCAGCAGTTTTAGGGGCCAAGCTTTCTTT. Translation gives CASSFRGQAFF.

The chain couples TRBV27 to TRBJ2-7, with D uncertain. The CDR3 runs to 13 residues. Germline V gene sequence: CDR1 MNHEY, CDR2 SMNVEV (reference sequence). The V and J ends lost 7 bases and 3 bases respectively, with 13 bases between them. The CDR3 region has the DNA TGTGCCAGCACCCCATCCGGGTACTACGAGCAGTACTTC. It yields the protein CASTPSGYYEQYF.

This clone was detected a few times. V gene TRBV3-1 (or the pseudogene TRBV3-2) combines with J gene TRBJ2-4; 7 positions match TRBD1. The germline gives CDR1 LGHDT, CDR2 YNNKEL (reference sequence). With 5 bases clipped from V and 4 bases from J, the junction kept 5 bases outside the gene matches. The CDR3 consists of 14 residues. The CDR3 DNA reads as TGTGCCAGCAGCACAGGGACAGTTAAAAACATTCAGTACTTC. It translates to CASSTGTVKNIQYF.

A single count supports this clone. The CDR3, as DNA: TGCAGTGCTAGAGTAGGCTACACCTTC. Its translation: CSARVGYTF. The chain recombines TRBV20-1 with TRBJ1-2; no clear D gene. The CDR3 spans 9 residues. Germline CDR1 is DFQATT and CDR2 is SNEGSKA (reference sequence). Between the trimmed V and J ends, which lost 1 base and 8 bases, there was a span of 2 bases.

The gene calls are TRBV6-5 and TRBJ1-2; D is ambiguous. The germline gives CDR1 MNHEY, CDR2 SVGAGI. V shed 8 bases and J shed 4 bases, with 11 bases lying between them. There are 12 residues in the CDR3. The CDR3 DNA sequence: TGTGCCAGCGGAGGTGGGGTCTATGGCTACACCTTC. The encoded protein is CASGGGVYGYTF.

V is TRBV4-1 and J is TRBJ2-5, with 12 nucleotides matching TRBD2. The germline V gene has CDR1 MGHRA and CDR2 YSYEKL. This CDR3 has 18 residues. After removal of 1 base from V and 4 bases from J, the junction contained 10 bases not matched to a gene. This CDR3 reads CASSQVLAGGPSGETQYF. Written as DNA, the CDR3 is TGCGCCAGCAGCCAAGTTCTAGCGGGAGGGCCCTCTGGAGAGACCCAGTACTTC.

V and J are TRBV3-1 (or the pseudogene TRBV3-2) and TRBJ1-4; D remains ambiguous. The CDR3 extends over 15 amino acids. V lost 3 bases and J lost 13, with 21 bases in between. Germline loops: CDR1 LGHDT, CDR2 YNNKEL (reference sequence). The CDR3 here is CASSHAGRIFEGLFF. CDR3 bases: TGTGCCAGCAGCCATGCGGGCCGAATTTTTGAAGGACTGTTTTTT.

The J gene is TRBJ2-1, the V gene TRBV3-1 (or the pseudogene TRBV3-2); D uncertain. This CDR3 has 15 amino acids. Germline V CDR1 and CDR2: LGHDT, YNNKEL (reference sequence). Trimming cost V 4 bases and J 5 bases, with 15 bases left between them. Here the CDR3 reads CASSPMTAIDNEQFF. The CDR3 nucleotides read TGTGCCAGCAGCCCCATGACTGCCATCGACAATGAGCAGTTCTTC.

V gene TRBV18 combines with J gene TRBJ1-1; D is uncertain. Germline lookup yields CDR1 KGHSH and CDR2 LQKENI. V gave up 3 bases and J gave up 2 bases, with 10 bases separating them. CDR3 length equals 14 residues. CDR3 residues: CASSPVAVNTEAFF. The CDR3 DNA reads TGTGCCAGCTCACCGGTGGCGGTTAACACTGAAGCTTTCTTT.

The chain recombines TRBV28 with TRBJ1-2; D is perhaps TRBD1 (6 bases). Germline CDR1 and CDR2: MDHEN and SYDVKM. Trimming stripped 5 bases from V and 1 base from J, with 11 bases between. The CDR3 is made up of 14 amino acids. This CDR3 reads CASSPGHGNYGYTF. The CDR3 bases are TGTGCCAGCAGTCCGGGACACGGTAACTATGGCTACACCTTC.